These 20 T cell receptor beta chains were sequenced from one sample in a study of CD8 T cells in Susac syndrome. Reverse transcription of about 0.45 to 1 ug RNA was carried out with random hexamers. TCRdb processed the immunoSEQ multiplex PCR reads anew with MiXCR; each CDR3 protein has one entry. This table has fewer than 80,000 distinct CDR3 sequences, less than 95% appearing once. The sample comprised CD8+ T cells from PBMCs. The receptors were sampled from a human donor with Susac syndrome.

The chain carries TRBV13 and TRBJ1-6; D gene uncertain. The CDR3 is made up of 15 amino acids. In germline, CDR1 is PRHDT, CDR2 FYEKMQ (reference sequence). V lost 1 base and J 5 bases, leaving 9 bases between the germline ends. CDR3 protein: CASSLEEENNSPLHF. Written as DNA, the CDR3 is TGTGCCAGCAGCTTAGAAGAGGAGAATAATTCACCCCTCCACTTT.

As regards this clonotype: One base away lies a much larger clone, so this may be a sequencing read error. The V and J genes are TRBV29-1 and TRBJ2-1, with a tentative D call TRBD2 (6 bases). Germline V gene data show CDR1 as SQVTM and CDR2 as ANQGSEA. Trimming stripped 4 bases from V and 12 bases from J, with 25 bases between. This CDR3 has 15 amino acids. CDR3: CSVADTGVGNIGQFF. In DNA form, the CDR3 reads TGCAGCGTTGCAGATACGGGAGTGGGTAATATAGGGCAGTTCTTC.

V is TRBV4-3 and J is TRBJ1-1; D uncertain. Trimming shortened V by 2 bases and J by 1 base, and 8 bases separated the two germline ends. Germline V gives CDR1 LGHNA, CDR2 YSLEER. CDR3 length equals 14 residues. CDR3 loop: CASSQTAGNTEAFF. In DNA form, the CDR3 reads TGCGCCAGCAGCCAAACGGCGGGGAACACTGAAGCTTTCTTT.

The chain joins TRBV29-1 to TRBJ2-5; 8 bases are shared with TRBD1. The CDR3 totals 12 residues. CDR1 is SQVTM and CDR2 is ANQGSEA in the germline V gene. The trim removed 1 base at V and 8 bases at J, leaving 3 bases unmatched. In nucleotides, the CDR3 is TGCAGCGTTGAAGGAGACAGGGGTACCCAGTACTTC. Amino acids: CSVEGDRGTQYF.

The chain combines TRBV9 with TRBJ2-2, with D uncertain. This CDR3 is built from 12 residues. V was pared by 5 bases and J by 3 bases, with 5 bases between. CDR1 is SGDLS, CDR2 YYNGEE, per germline. Here the CDR3 reads CASRADTGELFF. The CDR3 DNA follows: TGTGCCAGCAGAGCAGACACCGGGGAGCTGTTTTTT.

The gene calls are TRBV29-1 and TRBJ2-7, with D possibly matching TRBD2 (5 bases). This CDR3 region has 12 residues. Germline-derived CDR1 and CDR2 are SQVTM and ANQGSEA. The V end lost 0 bases, the J end lost 4 bases, and 7 bases lay between the germline ends. CDR3 loop: CSVEDRGYEQYF. DNA for the CDR3: TGCAGCGTTGAAGATCGAGGGTACGAGCAGTACTTC.

The gene calls are TRBV10-3 and TRBJ2-1; 14 bases line up with TRBD2. V shed 4 bases, J shed 10 bases, and the junction held 9 bases outside the gene matches. The CDR3 consists of 16 residues. From germline, CDR1 is ENHRY and CDR2 SYGVKD. CDR3 in DNA: TGTGCCATCAGTGCCCCCGGGACTAGCGGGGGAGCGGAGCAGTTCTTC. Translated: CAISAPGTSGGAEQFF.

The chain links TRBV12-3 or TRBV12-4 to TRBJ1-6; D gene uncertain. The V and J ends lost 4 bases and 8 bases respectively, with 15 bases between them. The CDR3 is 15 residues long. The CDR3 bases are TGTGCCAGCAGTTGGTCCGGTTCCAGGCATTCACCCCTCCACTTT. Its translation: CASSWSGSRHSPLHF.

V usage is TRBV9 and J usage is TRBJ1-5; D ambiguous. The CDR3 is 15 residues long. Germline V CDR1 and CDR2: SGDLS, YYNGEE. V lost 0 bases to trimming and J lost 6 bases, with 13 bases between them. The CDR3 DNA is TGTGCCAGCAGCGTAGGATCAATGGTGGGTCAGCCCCAGCATTTT. Encoded protein: CASSVGSMVGQPQHF.

The chain has TRBV28 and TRBJ2-6; no clear D gene. CDR3 length: 13 amino acids. V was cut by 2 bases and J by 3 bases, with 2 bases left in between. The germline V gene encodes CDR1 MDHEN and CDR2 SYDVKM. The CDR3 reads CASSLDGANVLTF. CDR3 nucleotide sequence: TGTGCCAGCAGTTTAGATGGGGCCAACGTCCTGACTTTC.

CDR3 region: CSVEVGNNEQFF. The CDR3, as DNA: TGCAGCGTTGAAGTCGGCAACAATGAGCAGTTCTTC. V and J are TRBV29-1 and TRBJ2-1; no firm D call. The germline CDR1 and CDR2 sequences are SQVTM and ANQGSEA. CDR3 length equals 12 residues. Trimming took off 1 base at V and 5 bases at J, with 6 bases between the two ends.

The V gene is TRBV12-3 or TRBV12-4, the J gene TRBJ2-7; D ambiguous. V lost 6 bases, J lost 3 bases, and 6 bases lay in between. This CDR3 is built from 11 residues. The CDR3 DNA follows: TGTGCCAGCAGAAACAGCTACGAGCAGTACTTC. Amino acid sequence: CASRNSYEQYF.

The rearrangement links TRBV12-3 or TRBV12-4 to TRBJ2-7; 7 bases line up with TRBD2. The V segment lost 2 bases and the J segment 0 bases; nucleotides outside the gene matches: 4. The CDR3 has 15 residues. CDR3 sequence (DNA): TGTGCCAGCAGTTTAAGGCCGGGGGGCTCCTACGAGCAGTACTTC. This encodes CASSLRPGGSYEQYF.

The chain combines TRBV3-1 with TRBJ1-1; D is possibly TRBD1 (6 bases). V gave up 2 bases and J gave up 11 bases, with 27 bases separating them. Germline CDR1 and CDR2: LGHDT and YNNKEL (reference sequence). This CDR3 region has 17 residues. CDR3: CASSQLSDYKTGSRAFF. The CDR3 region has the DNA TGTGCCAGCAGCCAACTCAGTGATTATAAGACAGGATCAAGGGCTTTCTTT.

The V call is TRBV9, the J call TRBJ2-7; maybe TRBD1 (6 bases). There are 14 residues in the CDR3. V lost 3 bases to trimming and J lost 0 bases, with 10 bases between them. The V gene's germline CDR1 is SGDLS and CDR2 YYNGEE. The CDR3 loop reads CASSGRDNSYEQYF. CDR3 in DNA: TGTGCCAGCAGCGGCCGGGACAACTCCTACGAGCAGTACTTC.

This sequence joins TRBV5-6 and TRBJ2-2, with D possibly TRBD2 on 6 matching bases. CDR3 length: 12 residues. V was pared by 6 bases and J by 6 bases, with 9 bases between. The V gene's germline CDR1 is SGHDT and CDR2 YYEEEE. In DNA, the CDR3 is TGTGCCAGCACCCCGGGGGCCGGGGAGCTGTTTTTT. Its protein is CASTPGAGELFF.

This rearrangement joins TRBV9 to TRBJ2-7, with 9 positions matching TRBD1. V gave up 2 bases and J gave up 6 bases; unmatched junction bases: 6. The CDR3 length is 14 residues. Per the germline V gene, CDR1 is SGDLS and CDR2 is YYNGEE. The CDR3 DNA reads as TGTGCCAGCAGCGTGGGGACAGGGTCCCTCGAGCAGTACTTC. This translates into CASSVGTGSLEQYF.

J is TRBJ2-1 and V is TRBV15; D ambiguous. Germline CDR1 reads LNHNV; CDR2 reads YYDKDF (reference sequence). V was clipped by 5 bases and J by 0 bases, with 11 bases between them. This CDR3 is 15 amino acids long. The CDR3 protein is CATSDDLSSYNEQFF. Here the CDR3 DNA reads TGTGCCACCAGCGATGACTTGAGCTCCTACAATGAGCAGTTCTTC. Drawing the rest from reference TRBV15 and TRBJ2-1, the complete variable domain is DAMVIQNPRYQVTQFGKPVTLSCSQTLNHNVMYWYQQKSSQAPKLLFHYYDKDFNNEADTPDNFQSRRPNTSFCFLDIRSPGLGDTAMYLCATSDDLSSYNEQFFGPGTRLTVL.

The chain couples TRBV25-1 to TRBJ2-7, with D uncertain. The CDR3 is 12 amino acids. Germline V gives CDR1 MGHDK, CDR2 SYGVNS. With 2 bases removed from V and 7 bases from J, the gap between germline ends came to 9 bases. The CDR3 DNA follows: TGTGCCAGCAGTGAACACCAGGAGGAGCAGTACTTC. Its translation: CASSEHQEEQYF.

This chain joins TRBV9 and TRBJ2-3; 7 nucleotides agree with TRBD1. In germline, CDR1 is SGDLS, CDR2 YYNGEE. V was clipped by 3 bases and J by 5 bases; unmatched bases: 15. The CDR3 has 17 residues. The CDR3 region is CASSAPLGDSGGDTQYF. Here the CDR3 DNA reads TGTGCCAGCAGCGCCCCTTTGGGGGACAGTGGGGGAGATACGCAGTATTTT.